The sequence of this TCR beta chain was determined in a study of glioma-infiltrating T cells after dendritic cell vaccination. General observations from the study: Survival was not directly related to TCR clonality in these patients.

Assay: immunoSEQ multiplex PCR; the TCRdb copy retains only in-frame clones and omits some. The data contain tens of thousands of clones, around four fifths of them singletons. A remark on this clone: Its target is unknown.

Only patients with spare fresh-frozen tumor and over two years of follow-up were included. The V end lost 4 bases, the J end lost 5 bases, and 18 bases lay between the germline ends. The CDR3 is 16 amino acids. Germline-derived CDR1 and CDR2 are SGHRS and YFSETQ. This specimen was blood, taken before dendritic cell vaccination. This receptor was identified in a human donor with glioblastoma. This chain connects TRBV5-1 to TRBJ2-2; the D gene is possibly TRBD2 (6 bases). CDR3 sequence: CASSPHWTGETGELFF. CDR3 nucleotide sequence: TGCGCCAGCAGCCCCCACTGGACGGGGGAGACCGGGGAGCTGTTTTTT.